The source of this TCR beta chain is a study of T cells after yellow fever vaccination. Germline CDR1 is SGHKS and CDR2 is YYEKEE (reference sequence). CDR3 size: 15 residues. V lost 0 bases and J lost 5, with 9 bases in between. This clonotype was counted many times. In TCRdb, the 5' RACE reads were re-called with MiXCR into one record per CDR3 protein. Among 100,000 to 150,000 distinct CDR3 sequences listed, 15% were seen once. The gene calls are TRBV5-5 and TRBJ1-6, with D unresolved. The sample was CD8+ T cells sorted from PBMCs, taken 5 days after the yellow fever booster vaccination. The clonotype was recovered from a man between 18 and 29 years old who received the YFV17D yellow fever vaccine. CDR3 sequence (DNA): TGTGCCAGCAGCTTGGAACAGATACATAATTCACCCCTCCACTTT. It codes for CASSLEQIHNSPLHF.